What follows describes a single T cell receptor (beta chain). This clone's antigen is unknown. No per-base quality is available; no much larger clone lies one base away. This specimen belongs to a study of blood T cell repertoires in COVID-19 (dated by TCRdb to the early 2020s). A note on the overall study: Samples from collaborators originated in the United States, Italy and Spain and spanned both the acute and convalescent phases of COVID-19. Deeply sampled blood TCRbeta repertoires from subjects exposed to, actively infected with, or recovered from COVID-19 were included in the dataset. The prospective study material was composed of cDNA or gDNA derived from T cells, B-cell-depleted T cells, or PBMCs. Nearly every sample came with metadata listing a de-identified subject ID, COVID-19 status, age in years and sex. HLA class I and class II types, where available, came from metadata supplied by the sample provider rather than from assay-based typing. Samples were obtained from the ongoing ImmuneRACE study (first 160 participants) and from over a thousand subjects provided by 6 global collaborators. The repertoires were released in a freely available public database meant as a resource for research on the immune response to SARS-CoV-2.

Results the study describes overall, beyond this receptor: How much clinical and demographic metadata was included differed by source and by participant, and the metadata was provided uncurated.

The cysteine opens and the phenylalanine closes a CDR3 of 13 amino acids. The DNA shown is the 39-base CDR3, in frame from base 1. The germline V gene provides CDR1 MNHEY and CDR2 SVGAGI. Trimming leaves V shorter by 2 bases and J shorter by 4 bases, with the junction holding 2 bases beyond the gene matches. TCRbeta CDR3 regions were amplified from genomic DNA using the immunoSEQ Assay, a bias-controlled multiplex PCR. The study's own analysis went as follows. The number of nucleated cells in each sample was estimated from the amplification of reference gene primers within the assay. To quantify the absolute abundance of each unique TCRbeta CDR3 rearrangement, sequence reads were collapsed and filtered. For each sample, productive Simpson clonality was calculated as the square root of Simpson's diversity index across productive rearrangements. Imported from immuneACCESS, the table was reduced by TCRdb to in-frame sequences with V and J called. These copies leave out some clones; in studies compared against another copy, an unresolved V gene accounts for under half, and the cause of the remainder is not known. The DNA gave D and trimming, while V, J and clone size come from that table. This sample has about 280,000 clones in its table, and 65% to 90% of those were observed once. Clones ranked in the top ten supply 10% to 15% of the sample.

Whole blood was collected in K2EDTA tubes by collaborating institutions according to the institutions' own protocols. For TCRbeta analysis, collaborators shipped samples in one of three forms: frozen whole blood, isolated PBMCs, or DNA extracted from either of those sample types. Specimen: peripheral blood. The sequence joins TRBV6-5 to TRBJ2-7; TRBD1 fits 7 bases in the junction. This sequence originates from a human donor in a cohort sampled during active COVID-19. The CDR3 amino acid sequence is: CASSYRTGYEQYF. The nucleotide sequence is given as TGTGCCAGCAGTTACCGGACAGGATACGAGCAGTACTTC.